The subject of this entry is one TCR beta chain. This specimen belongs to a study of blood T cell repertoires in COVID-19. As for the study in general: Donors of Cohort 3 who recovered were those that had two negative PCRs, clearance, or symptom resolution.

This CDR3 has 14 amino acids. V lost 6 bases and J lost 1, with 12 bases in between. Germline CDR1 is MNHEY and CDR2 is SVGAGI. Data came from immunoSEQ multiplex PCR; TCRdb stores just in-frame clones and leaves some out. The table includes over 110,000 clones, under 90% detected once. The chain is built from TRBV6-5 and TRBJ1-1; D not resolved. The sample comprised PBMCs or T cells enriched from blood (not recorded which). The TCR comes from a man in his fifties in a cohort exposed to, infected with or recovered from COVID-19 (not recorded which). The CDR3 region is CASRPYSENTEAFF. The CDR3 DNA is TGTGCCAGCAGACCATACTCTGAGAACACTGAAGCTTTCTTT.